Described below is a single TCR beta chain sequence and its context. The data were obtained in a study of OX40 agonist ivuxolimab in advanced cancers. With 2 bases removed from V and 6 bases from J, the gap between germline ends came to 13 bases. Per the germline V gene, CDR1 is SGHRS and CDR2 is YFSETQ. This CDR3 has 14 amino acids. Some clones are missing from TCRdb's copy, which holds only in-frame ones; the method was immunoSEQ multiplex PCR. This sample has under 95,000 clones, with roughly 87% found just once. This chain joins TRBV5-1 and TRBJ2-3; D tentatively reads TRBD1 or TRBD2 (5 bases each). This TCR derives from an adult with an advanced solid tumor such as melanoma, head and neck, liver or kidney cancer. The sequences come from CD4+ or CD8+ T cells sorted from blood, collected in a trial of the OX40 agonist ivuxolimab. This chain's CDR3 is CASSLPHEGDTQYF. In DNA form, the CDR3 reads TGCGCCAGCAGCTTACCCCACGAGGGGGATACGCAGTATTTT.